This T cell receptor (beta chain) was identified during a study of blood T cell repertoires in COVID-19. Background on the study: From the United States, Italy and Spain came samples of acute and convalescent COVID-19. Nucleic acid was either cDNA or gDNA, and it came from T cells, B-cell-depleted T cells, or PBMCs.

Per the authors' pipeline: Reference gene primer amplification in the assay estimated nucleated cell counts. Sequenced by immunoSEQ multiplex PCR; TCRdb stores in-frame clones only, minus some. D and trimming come from the DNA, and the V and J calls and clone size come from that table. The sample includes 150,000 to 180,000 clones, approximately 85% of them seen just once. One Seattle source followed patients from active infection through their disease course. Input material: peripheral blood. The clonotype comes from a woman in her fifties or sixties with COVID-19, enrolled during active disease.

This CDR3 is CASSPGLAETQYF. The CDR3 DNA follows: TGTGCCAGCTCACCGGGACTAGCGGAGACCCAGTACTTC. The chain carries TRBV18 and TRBJ2-5; 10 nucleotides agree with TRBD2. Germline V lookup: CDR1 KGHSH, CDR2 LQKENI. Trimming took 3 bases from V and 5 from J; bases not matched to a gene: 0. This CDR3 is built from 13 residues.